The T cell receptor beta chain described here comes from a study of blood T cell repertoires in COVID-19. Study summary: Sites across the United States, Italy and Spain contributed samples from acute and convalescent COVID-19. Nucleic acid was either cDNA or gDNA, and it came from T cells, B-cell-depleted T cells, or PBMCs.

The Seattle site enrolled patients during active infection and followed them longitudinally. With respect to this clone: In the same sample, other DNA sequences code for this CDR3.

CDR1 is MNHEY and CDR2 is SMNVEV in the germline V gene (reference sequence). Trimming left V 3 bases short and J 0 bases short, with 7 bases between. This CDR3 contains 14 residues. Libraries were prepared by immunoSEQ multiplex PCR; TCRdb keeps only in-frame clonotypes and omits some of them. The sample includes 350,000 to 450,000 clones, approximately 86% of them seen just once. The source is a woman aged 60 to 75 with COVID-19, enrolled during active disease. The rearrangement joins TRBV27 to TRBJ2-3; TRBD2 might be the D (5 bases). Specimen: peripheral blood. CDR3 region: CASSFSESTDTQYF. The CDR3 region has the DNA TGTGCCAGCAGTTTTAGCGAAAGCACAGATACGCAGTATTTT.